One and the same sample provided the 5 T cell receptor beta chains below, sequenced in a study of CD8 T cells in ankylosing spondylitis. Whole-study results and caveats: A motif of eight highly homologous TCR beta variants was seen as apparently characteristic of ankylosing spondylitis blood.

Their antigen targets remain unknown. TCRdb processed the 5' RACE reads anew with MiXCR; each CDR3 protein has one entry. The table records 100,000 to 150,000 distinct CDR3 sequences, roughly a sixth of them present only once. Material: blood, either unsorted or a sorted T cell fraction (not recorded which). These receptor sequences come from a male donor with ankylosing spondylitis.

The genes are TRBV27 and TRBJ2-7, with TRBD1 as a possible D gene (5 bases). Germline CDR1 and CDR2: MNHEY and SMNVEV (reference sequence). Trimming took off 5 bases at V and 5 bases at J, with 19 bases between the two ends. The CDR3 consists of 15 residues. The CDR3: CASSHRGQGFDEQYF. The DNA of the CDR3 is TGTGCCAGCAGTCACAGAGGTCAGGGATTCGACGAGCAGTACTTC.

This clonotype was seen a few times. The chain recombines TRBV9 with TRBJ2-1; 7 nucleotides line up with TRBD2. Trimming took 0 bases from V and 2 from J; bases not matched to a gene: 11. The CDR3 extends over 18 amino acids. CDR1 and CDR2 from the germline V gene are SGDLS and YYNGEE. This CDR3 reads CASSVVPQSGGAYNEQFF. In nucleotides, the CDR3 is TGTGCCAGCAGCGTAGTCCCTCAGTCGGGGGGAGCCTACAATGAGCAGTTCTTC.

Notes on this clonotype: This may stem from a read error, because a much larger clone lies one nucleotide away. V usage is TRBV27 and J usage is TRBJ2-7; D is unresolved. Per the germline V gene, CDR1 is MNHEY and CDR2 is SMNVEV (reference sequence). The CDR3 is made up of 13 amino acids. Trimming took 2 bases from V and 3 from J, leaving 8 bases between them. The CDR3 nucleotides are TGTGCCAGCAGTTTAGCCCCTGACTACGAGCAGTACTTC. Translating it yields CASSLAPDYEQYF.

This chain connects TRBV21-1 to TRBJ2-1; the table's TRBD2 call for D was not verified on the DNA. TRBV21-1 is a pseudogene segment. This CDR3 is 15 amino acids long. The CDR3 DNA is TGTGCCAGCACTTCGGTTGGCGGGAGGGCCGCGGAGAAGTTCTTC. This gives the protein CASTSVGGRAAEKFF.

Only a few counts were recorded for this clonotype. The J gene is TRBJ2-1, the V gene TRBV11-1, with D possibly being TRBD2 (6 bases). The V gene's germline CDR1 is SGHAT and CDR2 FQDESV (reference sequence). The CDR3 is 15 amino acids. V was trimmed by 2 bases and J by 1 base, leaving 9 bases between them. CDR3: CASSLLARSYNEQFF. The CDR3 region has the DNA TGTGCCAGCAGCTTACTAGCGCGATCCTACAATGAGCAGTTCTTC.